Sequencing of this T cell receptor (beta chain) was carried out in a study of blood T cell repertoires in COVID-19. On the study more broadly: PBMCs, B-cell-depleted T cells, or T cells provided the cDNA or gDNA that made up the material.

Per the study methods: Counts of nucleated cells, estimated from reference gene primer amplification, were obtained. The data were produced by immunoSEQ multiplex PCR, yet TCRdb's version contains in-frame clones alone and is incomplete. That table furnishes V, J and clone size, whereas the DNA furnished D and trimming. Of roughly 260,000 clones listed, more than 90% are singletons. Germline V gene lookup returns CDR1 SNHLY and CDR2 FYNNEI. The CDR3 totals 14 residues. Trimming removed 7 bases at V and 0 bases at J, with 12 bases between. While infection was still active, Seattle patients were enrolled and then followed longitudinally.

Sequencing was carried out using peripheral blood. The chain couples TRBV2 to TRBJ1-2; tentative D call: TRBD1 (5 bases). The TCR originated in a person aged 18 to 30 with COVID-19, enrolled during active disease. CDR3 nucleotide sequence: TGTGCCAGCACGTCCCAGGGTTCTAACTATGGCTACACCTTC. Translation gives CASTSQGSNYGYTF. Supplemented by reference TRBV2 and TRBJ1-2, the full variable domain reads EPEVTQTPSHQVTQMGQEVILRCVPISNHLYFYWYRQILGQKVEFLVSFYNNEISEKSEIFDDQFSVERPDGSNFTLKIRSTKLEDSAMYFCASTSQGSNYGYTFGSGTRLTVV.